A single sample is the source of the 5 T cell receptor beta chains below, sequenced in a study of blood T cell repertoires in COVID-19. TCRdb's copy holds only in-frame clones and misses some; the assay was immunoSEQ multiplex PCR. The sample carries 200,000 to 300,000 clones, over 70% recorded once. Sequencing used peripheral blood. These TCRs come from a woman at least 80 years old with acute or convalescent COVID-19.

The CDR3 DNA sequence: TGTGCCAGTAGCCGGGACAGGTTCACCGGGGAGCTGTTTTTT. This gives the protein CASSRDRFTGELFF. The chain uses TRBV19 and TRBJ2-2; 8 bases map to TRBD1. CDR1 LNHDA and CDR2 SQIVND come from the germline V gene (reference sequence). CDR3 size: 14 residues. J lost 4 bases, V lost 6 bases, and 4 bases had no gene match.

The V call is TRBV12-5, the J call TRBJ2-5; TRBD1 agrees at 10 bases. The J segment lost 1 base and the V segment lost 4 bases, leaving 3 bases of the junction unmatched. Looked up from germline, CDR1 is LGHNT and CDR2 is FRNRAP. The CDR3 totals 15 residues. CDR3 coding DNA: TGTGCTAGTGGTTCGGGACAGGGGTTCCAAGAGACCCAGTACTTC. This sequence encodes CASGSGQGFQETQYF.

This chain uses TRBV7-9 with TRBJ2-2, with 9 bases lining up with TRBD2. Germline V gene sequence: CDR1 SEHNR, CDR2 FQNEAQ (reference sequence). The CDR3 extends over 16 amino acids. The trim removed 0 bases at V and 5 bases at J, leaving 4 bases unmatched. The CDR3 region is CASSLAASGVTGELFF. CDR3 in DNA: TGTGCCAGCAGCTTAGCGGCTAGCGGGGTTACCGGGGAGCTGTTTTTT.

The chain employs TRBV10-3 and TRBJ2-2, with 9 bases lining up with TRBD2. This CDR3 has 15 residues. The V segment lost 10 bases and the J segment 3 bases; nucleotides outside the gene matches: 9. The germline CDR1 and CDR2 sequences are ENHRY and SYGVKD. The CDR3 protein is CASSLVAGDTGELFF. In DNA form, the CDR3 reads TGTGCCAGCTCCCTGGTAGCGGGAGACACCGGGGAGCTGTTTTTT.

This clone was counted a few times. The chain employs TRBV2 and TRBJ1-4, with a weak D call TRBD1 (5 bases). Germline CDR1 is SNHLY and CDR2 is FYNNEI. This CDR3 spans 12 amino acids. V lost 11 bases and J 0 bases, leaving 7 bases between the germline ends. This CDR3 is CAGGATNEKLFF. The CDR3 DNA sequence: TGTGCCGGGGGGGCAACTAATGAAAAACTGTTTTTT.